This TCR beta chain comes out of a study of blood T cells in healthy people across ages. For the second PCR, which ran for roughly 6 to 11 cycles, a sample-barcoded 5' primer and a J-beta primer mix were used. No fewer than 3 million CDR3-containing paired-end reads came from each sample. TCRdb analysed the 5' RACE reads with MiXCR anew, one entry per CDR3 protein. The sample contains hundreds of thousands of distinct CDR3 sequences, about 51% of which appear only once. CDR1 and CDR2 from the germline V gene are ENHRY and SYGVKD. The CDR3 consists of 13 residues. Between the trimmed V and J ends, which lost 4 bases and 8 bases, there was a span of 12 bases.

Sequencing used blood. The chain has TRBV10-3 and TRBJ2-1; D might be TRBD2 (6 bases). The receptor's source is a woman aged 80 or older in good health. Here the CDR3 DNA reads TGTGCCATCAGTGCGGGAGCGCCGTATGAGCAGTTCTTC. Protein sequence: CAISAGAPYEQFF.